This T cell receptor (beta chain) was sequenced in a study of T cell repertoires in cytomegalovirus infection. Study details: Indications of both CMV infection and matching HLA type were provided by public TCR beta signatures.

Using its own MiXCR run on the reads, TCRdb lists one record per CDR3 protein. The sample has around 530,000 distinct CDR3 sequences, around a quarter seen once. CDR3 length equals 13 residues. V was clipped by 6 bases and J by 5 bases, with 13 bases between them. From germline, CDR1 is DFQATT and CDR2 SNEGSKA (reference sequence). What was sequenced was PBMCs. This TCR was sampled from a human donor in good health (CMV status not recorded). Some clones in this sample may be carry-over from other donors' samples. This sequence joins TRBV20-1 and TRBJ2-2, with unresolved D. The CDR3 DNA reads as TGCAGTGCCCAGGAAGCCCCGACCGGGGAGCTGTTTTTT. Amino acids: CSAQEAPTGELFF.